This is a list of T cell receptor beta chains from one sample in a study of OX40 agonist ivuxolimab in advanced cancers. Method: immunoSEQ multiplex PCR; TCRdb's copy keeps in-frame clones and lacks some. Of about 19,000 clones in the sample, approximately 83% were seen once. The specimen comprised CD4+ or CD8+ T cells sorted from blood, sampled in a trial of the OX40 agonist ivuxolimab. The receptors originated from an adult with an advanced solid tumor such as melanoma, head and neck, liver or kidney cancer. Both conserved end residues are part of each CDR3. The D gene is left open where the match is weak. Size is stated for part of the rows, as once, few or many counts, or as a class when the clone is expanded.

J gene: TRBJ2-5
V gene: TRBV29-1
clone size: once
D gene: -
CDR3 DNA: TGCAGCGTTGACCTCGGTCGGAGTGGCGGGAAAGAGACCCAGTACTTC
CDR3 protein: CSVDLGRSGGKETQYF

J gene: TRBJ1-1
V gene: TRBV5-4
clone size: -
D gene: -
CDR3 DNA: TGTGCCAGCAGCTTGGTGGGGGCGAACACTGAAGCTTTCTTT
CDR3 protein: CASSLVGANTEAFF

J gene: TRBJ1-1
V gene: TRBV4-3
clone size: -
D gene: -
CDR3 DNA: TGCGCCAGCAGCCAGGGGATTGCGAACACTGAAGCTTTCTTT
CDR3 protein: CASSQGIANTEAFF

J gene: TRBJ1-5
V gene: TRBV14
clone size: -
D gene: -
CDR3 DNA: TGTGCCAGCAGCCCTTATGGGAACCAGCCCCAGCATTTT
CDR3 protein: CASSPYGNQPQHF

J gene: TRBJ2-3
V gene: TRBV6-4
clone size: -
D gene: TRBD2
CDR3 DNA: TGTGCCAGCAGTGGAAGCGGGGGGGACACAGATACGCAGTATTTT
CDR3 protein: CASSGSGGDTDTQYF

J gene: TRBJ1-1
V gene: TRBV7-9
clone size: -
D gene: -
CDR3 DNA: TGTGCCAGCAGCTTAGGGGACACTATGAACACTGAAGCTTTCTTT
CDR3 protein: CASSLGDTMNTEAFF

J gene: TRBJ2-7
V gene: TRBV5-1
clone size: -
D gene: -
CDR3 DNA: TGCGCCAGCAGCAGTGCAGGTTCACCCTACGAGCAGTACTTC
CDR3 protein: CASSSAGSPYEQYF

J gene: TRBJ1-1
V gene: TRBV12-5
clone size: -
D gene: -
CDR3 DNA: TGTGCTAGTGGTTTGCCTACAGGGAGTCTTGAACACACTGAAGCTTTCTTT
CDR3 protein: CASGLPTGSLEHTEAFF

J gene: TRBJ2-7
V gene: TRBV27
clone size: -
D gene: TRBD2
CDR3 DNA: TGTGCCAGCAGTCTCGGGACTAGCGGCTACGAGCAGTACTTC
CDR3 protein: CASSLGTSGYEQYF

J gene: TRBJ2-7
V gene: TRBV7-2
clone size: -
D gene: -
CDR3 DNA: TGTGCCAGCAGTTTCGAGGACTCCCTCTCCTACGAGCAGTACTTC
CDR3 protein: CASSFEDSLSYEQYF

J gene: TRBJ2-7
V gene: TRBV4-3
clone size: -
D gene: -
CDR3 DNA: TGCGCCAGCAGCCAAACTGAGACCCATCTGTACGAGCAGTACTTC
CDR3 protein: CASSQTETHLYEQYF

J gene: TRBJ2-2
V gene: TRBV7-9
clone size: -
D gene: TRBD1
CDR3 DNA: TGTGCCAGCACCTTCGATAGGACAGGGAACACCGGGGAGCTGTTTTTT
CDR3 protein: CASTFDRTGNTGELFF

J gene: TRBJ2-4
V gene: TRBV28
clone size: -
D gene: -
CDR3 DNA: TGTGCCAGCAGTTTGTTATTGTCCAAAAACATTCAGTACTTC
CDR3 protein: CASSLLLSKNIQYF

J gene: TRBJ1-1
V gene: TRBV4-1
clone size: -
D gene: -
CDR3 DNA: TGCGCCAGCAGCCAAGTTGTCTGGGGCACTGAAGCTTTCTTT
CDR3 protein: CASSQVVWGTEAFF

J gene: TRBJ2-1
V gene: TRBV5-8
clone size: -
D gene: -
CDR3 DNA: TGTGCCGGTGGAATCCTTGGGGGTTTCAATGAGCAGTTCTTC
CDR3 protein: CAGGILGGFNEQFF

J gene: TRBJ1-2
V gene: TRBV6-7
clone size: few
D gene: -
CDR3 DNA: TGTGCCAGCAGTTACTCGAGGGAGGGTGGCTACACCTTC
CDR3 protein: CASSYSREGGYTF

J gene: TRBJ1-2
V gene: TRBV4-1
clone size: -
D gene: TRBD1
CDR3 DNA: TGCGCCAGCAGCCAAGGAACAGGGGAAGATGGCTACACCTTC
CDR3 protein: CASSQGTGEDGYTF

J gene: TRBJ2-1
V gene: TRBV29-1
clone size: -
D gene: TRBD2
CDR3 DNA: TGCAGCGTTGAAATTGCGGGGGACAATGAGCAGTTCTTC
CDR3 protein: CSVEIAGDNEQFF

J gene: TRBJ2-2
V gene: TRBV6-4
clone size: -
D gene: -
CDR3 DNA: TGTGCCAGCAGTGACGGGAGCACCGGGGAGCTGTTTTTT
CDR3 protein: CASSDGSTGELFF

J gene: TRBJ2-7
V gene: TRBV6-5
clone size: once
D gene: -
CDR3 DNA: TGTGCCAGCAGTTATTATACTGGACCCTACGAGCAGTACTTC
CDR3 protein: CASSYYTGPYEQYF

J gene: TRBJ2-1
V gene: TRBV6-4
clone size: -
D gene: TRBD2
CDR3 DNA: TGTGCCAGCAGTCCCGGGACTAGCGTTTCCCATGAGCAGTTCTTC
CDR3 protein: CASSPGTSVSHEQFF

J gene: TRBJ2-3
V gene: TRBV18
clone size: medium-sized
D gene: TRBD2
CDR3 DNA: TGTGCCAGCTCACAAAGGAATAGACTAGCGACCACTAGCACAGATACGCAGTATTTT
CDR3 protein: CASSQRNRLATTSTDTQYF

J gene: TRBJ1-4
V gene: TRBV25-1
clone size: -
D gene: TRBD1
CDR3 DNA: TGTGCCAGCAGGGAATCGGGCAGGGGGCCTGAAAAACTGTTTTTT
CDR3 protein: CASRESGRGPEKLFF

J gene: TRBJ1-1
V gene: TRBV5-5
clone size: -
D gene: -
CDR3 DNA: TGTGCCAGCAGCTGGTGGTCGGCCACTGAAGCTTTCTTT
CDR3 protein: CASSWWSATEAFF

J gene: TRBJ2-7
V gene: TRBV10-1
clone size: -
D gene: TRBD1
CDR3 DNA: TGCGCCAGCAGTGACGGACAGGGGAGCTACGAGCAGTACTTC
CDR3 protein: CASSDGQGSYEQYF

J gene: TRBJ1-4
V gene: TRBV28
clone size: -
D gene: -
CDR3 DNA: TGTGCCAGCAGGAGTTACACTACAACTAATGAAAAACTGTTTTTT
CDR3 protein: CASRSYTTTNEKLFF